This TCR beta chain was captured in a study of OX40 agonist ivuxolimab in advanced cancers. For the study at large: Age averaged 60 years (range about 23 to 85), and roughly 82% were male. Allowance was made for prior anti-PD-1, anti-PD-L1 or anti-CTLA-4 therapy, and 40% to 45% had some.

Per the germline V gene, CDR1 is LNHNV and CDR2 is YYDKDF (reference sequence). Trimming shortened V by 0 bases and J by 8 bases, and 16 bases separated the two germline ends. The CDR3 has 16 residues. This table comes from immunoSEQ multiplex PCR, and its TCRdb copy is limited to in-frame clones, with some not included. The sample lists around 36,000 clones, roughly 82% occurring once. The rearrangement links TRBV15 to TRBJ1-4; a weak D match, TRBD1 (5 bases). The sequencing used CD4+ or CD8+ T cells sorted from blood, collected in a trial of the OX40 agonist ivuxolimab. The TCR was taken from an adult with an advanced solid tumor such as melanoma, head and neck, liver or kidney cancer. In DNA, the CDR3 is TGTGCCACCAGCAGAGAAAGGGGACGTGGAAGGGAAAAACTGTTTTTT. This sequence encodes CATSRERGRGREKLFF.